The source of this T cell receptor beta chain is a study of CD8 T cells in Susac syndrome. The V segment lost 1 base and the J segment 3 bases; nucleotides outside the gene matches: 4. The CDR3 totals 16 residues. Per germline, CDR1 SGHNT and CDR2 YYREEE (reference sequence). The authors negatively isolated CD8+ and CD4+ T cells and FACS-enriched TEMRA cells. This clonotype was seen once. After extraction with the RNeasy kit, 0.5 to 1 ug of the RNA was reverse transcribed using random hexamers. By means of immunoSEQ multiplex PCR, TCR beta CDR3 spanning 54 Vbeta and 13 Jbeta underwent amplification. From the immunoSEQ multiplex PCR reads, TCRdb called clonotypes with MiXCR, one entry per CDR3 protein. The top ten hold about 0.08% of the sample, which has 110,000 to 150,000 distinct CDR3 sequences, nearly 97% seen once.

This receptor was taken from a human donor with Susac syndrome. V gene TRBV5-4 combines with J gene TRBJ2-5; 12 nucleotides line up with TRBD2. The material sequenced was CD4+ T cells from PBMCs. CDR3 coding DNA: TGTGCCAGCAGCTTGATGACTAGCGGGAGAGAAGAGACCCAGTACTTC. It translates to CASSLMTSGREETQYF.